Reported below is one T cell receptor beta chain. Its target is unknown. Germline CDR1 and CDR2: MDHEN and SYDVKM. V gave up 4 bases and J gave up 12 bases; unmatched junction bases: 8. The CDR3 totals 14 residues. This sample is part of a study of radiation and T cells in renal cell carcinoma. Across the study: Nephrectomy followed 15 Gy stereotactic body radiation by 4 weeks.

The study's findings and limits: From baseline, blood top tumor clonotypes peaked at 2 weeks post-radiation.

Time point meaning: blood 2 weeks post-SBRT. Specified treatment: 15 Gy SBRT to primary tumor, nephrectomy 4 weeks later. Sequenced by immunoSEQ multiplex PCR; TCRdb stores in-frame clones only, minus some. The data contain roughly 130,000 clones, approximately 90% of them singletons. Here the sequenced sample was blood, taken from a patient whose treatment included radiotherapy and nephrectomy. The clonotype originates from a woman aged 70-85 years with renal cell carcinoma. The chain employs TRBV28 and TRBJ2-1, with 11 bases matching TRBD2. The CDR3 DNA reads as TGTGCCAGCAGTTCCGGGTTAGCGGGGGGGCCGCAGTTCTTC. This encodes CASSSGLAGGPQFF.